A selection of T cell receptor beta chains follows, all from one sample in a study of T cell repertoires in cytomegalovirus infection. TCRdb fed the reads into MiXCR, producing one record per CDR3 protein. The data contain over 300,000 distinct CDR3 sequences, 15% to 20% of them singletons. Sequencing was performed on PBMCs. These receptors were taken from a human donor in good health (CMV status not recorded). Some clones in this sample may be carry-over from other donors' samples. Each CDR3 is given with its conserved first and last residue. D genes are given only for firm matches. Expanded clones are given a class, and other clones once, few, many or no size at all.

d_gene: TRBD2
j_gene: TRBJ2-1
abundance: NA
v_gene: TRBV20-1
CDR3aa: CSARDFSAGASYNEQFF
CDR3nt: TGCAGTGCTAGAGATTTTTCAGCGGGGGCCTCCTACAATGAGCAGTTCTTC

d_gene: NA
j_gene: TRBJ2-5
abundance: NA
v_gene: TRBV29-1
CDR3aa: CSVNPGTATQYF
CDR3nt: TGCAGCGTTAACCCCGGGACGGCGACCCAGTACTTC

d_gene: TRBD1
j_gene: TRBJ1-1
abundance: few
v_gene: TRBV20-1
CDR3aa: CSAIRQGGTEAFF
CDR3nt: TGCAGTGCTATACGGCAGGGGGGCACTGAAGCTTTCTTT

d_gene: NA
j_gene: TRBJ2-6
abundance: many
v_gene: TRBV28
CDR3aa: CASSFARGGFSGANVLTF
CDR3nt: TGTGCCAGCAGTTTCGCCAGGGGAGGCTTCTCTGGGGCCAACGTCCTGACTTTC

d_gene: TRBD1
j_gene: TRBJ1-3
abundance: few
v_gene: TRBV20-1
CDR3aa: CSAPDRGAGNTIYF
CDR3nt: TGCAGTGCCCCTGACAGGGGAGCTGGAAACACCATATATTTT

d_gene: NA
j_gene: TRBJ1-2
abundance: NA
v_gene: TRBV7-9
CDR3aa: CASSLENYGYTF
CDR3nt: TGTGCCAGCAGCTTAGAGAACTATGGCTACACCTTC

d_gene: NA
j_gene: TRBJ1-3
abundance: many
v_gene: TRBV7-2
CDR3aa: CASSFDRSGNTIYF
CDR3nt: TGTGCCAGCAGCTTTGACCGTTCTGGAAACACCATATATTTT

d_gene: TRBD1
j_gene: TRBJ2-2
abundance: NA
v_gene: TRBV11-2
CDR3aa: CASSHRGSEDTGELFF
CDR3nt: TGTGCCAGCAGCCACAGGGGGAGTGAGGACACCGGGGAGCTGTTTTTT

d_gene: TRBD1
j_gene: TRBJ2-7
abundance: NA
v_gene: TRBV20-1
CDR3aa: CSANLGQGTNEQYF
CDR3nt: TGCAGTGCTAACCTCGGACAGGGCACCAACGAGCAGTACTTC

d_gene: TRBD2
j_gene: TRBJ2-3
abundance: many
v_gene: TRBV7-2
CDR3aa: CASSLLGAGGTDTQYF
CDR3nt: TGTGCCAGCAGCCTCCTGGGAGCGGGGGGCACAGATACGCAGTATTTT

d_gene: NA
j_gene: TRBJ2-1
abundance: few
v_gene: TRBV6-2/TRBV6-3
CDR3aa: CASSYSTRNEQFF
CDR3nt: TGTGCCAGCAGTTACTCGACGAGGAATGAGCAGTTCTTC

d_gene: NA
j_gene: TRBJ1-2
abundance: few
v_gene: TRBV4-1
CDR3aa: CASSQSTGNGYTF
CDR3nt: TGCGCCAGCAGCCAGTCAACAGGGAATGGCTACACCTTC

d_gene: NA
j_gene: TRBJ2-1
abundance: NA
v_gene: TRBV7-6
CDR3aa: CASSLARGVYNEQFF
CDR3nt: TGTGCCAGCAGCTTAGCTCGCGGGGTCTACAATGAGCAGTTCTTC

d_gene: NA
j_gene: TRBJ1-6
abundance: few
v_gene: TRBV4-1
CDR3aa: CASLPVVTTGGSPLHF
CDR3nt: TGCGCCAGCCTCCCGGTGGTGACCACCGGGGGTTCACCCCTCCACTTT

d_gene: NA
j_gene: TRBJ2-2
abundance: NA
v_gene: TRBV28
CDR3aa: CASRTTNTGELFF
CDR3nt: TGTGCCAGCAGAACTACTAACACCGGGGAGCTGTTTTTT

d_gene: NA
j_gene: TRBJ2-3
abundance: many
v_gene: TRBV28
CDR3aa: CASSFLSTPDTQYF
CDR3nt: TGTGCCAGCAGTTTTCTAAGTACGCCAGATACGCAGTATTTT

d_gene: NA
j_gene: TRBJ1-2
abundance: many
v_gene: TRBV7-2
CDR3aa: CASSLGYGGDSYGYTF
CDR3nt: TGTGCCAGCAGCTTAGGGTACGGGGGTGACTCTTATGGCTACACCTTC

d_gene: NA
j_gene: TRBJ1-5
abundance: many
v_gene: TRBV10-3
CDR3aa: CAISDLPREGGHQPQHF
CDR3nt: TGTGCCATCAGTGACCTACCCAGGGAGGGAGGGCATCAGCCCCAGCATTTT

d_gene: TRBD1
j_gene: TRBJ1-2
abundance: few
v_gene: TRBV7-3
CDR3aa: CASSTNRGYGYTF
CDR3nt: TGTGCCAGCAGTACCAACAGGGGATATGGCTACACCTTC

d_gene: TRBD2
j_gene: TRBJ2-1
abundance: NA
v_gene: TRBV28
CDR3aa: CASSLWTGTSIGEKQFF
CDR3nt: TGTGCCAGCAGTTTATGGACGGGGACTAGCATCGGCGAAAAGCAGTTCTTC

d_gene: TRBD1
j_gene: TRBJ2-4
abundance: NA
v_gene: TRBV20-1
CDR3aa: CSASGDRANIQYF
CDR3nt: TGCAGTGCTAGTGGGGACAGGGCTAACATTCAGTACTTC

d_gene: NA
j_gene: TRBJ1-2
abundance: many
v_gene: TRBV25-1
CDR3aa: CAIIEPGIKPYGYTF
CDR3nt: TGTGCCATCATAGAACCAGGGATAAAGCCCTATGGCTACACCTTC

d_gene: NA
j_gene: TRBJ1-5
abundance: many
v_gene: TRBV7-9
CDR3aa: CASSLDASNQPQHF
CDR3nt: TGTGCCAGCAGCTTAGACGCTAGCAATCAGCCCCAGCATTTT

d_gene: NA
j_gene: TRBJ1-1
abundance: few
v_gene: TRBV28
CDR3aa: CASSLFGRGNTEAFF
CDR3nt: TGTGCCAGCAGTTTATTTGGTAGGGGGAACACTGAAGCTTTCTTT

d_gene: TRBD1
j_gene: TRBJ2-7
abundance: NA
v_gene: TRBV20-1
CDR3aa: CSARTTGDRGVYEQYF
CDR3nt: TGCAGTGCTAGGACCACGGGGGACAGGGGTGTGTACGAGCAGTACTTC

d_gene: TRBD1
j_gene: TRBJ1-1
abundance: NA
v_gene: TRBV20-1
CDR3aa: CSAEGTVNTEAFF
CDR3nt: TGCAGTGCTGAAGGGACAGTCAACACTGAAGCTTTCTTT

d_gene: NA
j_gene: TRBJ2-1
abundance: many
v_gene: TRBV7-9
CDR3aa: CASSRGTDSYNEQFF
CDR3nt: TGTGCCAGCAGCCGGGGGACGGACTCCTACAATGAGCAGTTCTTC

d_gene: TRBD2
j_gene: TRBJ2-1
abundance: NA
v_gene: TRBV6-5
CDR3aa: CASSYSSPASGLIGSYNEQFF
CDR3nt: TGTGCCAGCAGTTACTCGTCTCCGGCTAGCGGGCTTATCGGCTCCTACAATGAGCAGTTCTTC

d_gene: TRBD2
j_gene: TRBJ2-1
abundance: many
v_gene: TRBV19
CDR3aa: CASSTHSGGARNEQFF
CDR3nt: TGTGCCAGTAGTACCCATAGCGGGGGGGCCCGGAATGAGCAGTTCTTC

d_gene: NA
j_gene: TRBJ1-5
abundance: few
v_gene: TRBV19
CDR3aa: CASTRRREENQPQHF
CDR3nt: TGTGCCAGTACCCGACGCAGGGAGGAAAATCAGCCCCAGCATTTT

d_gene: NA
j_gene: TRBJ1-4
abundance: few
v_gene: TRBV28
CDR3aa: CASSLLREKLFF
CDR3nt: TGTGCCAGCAGTTTGTTGCGGGAAAAACTGTTTTTT

d_gene: NA
j_gene: TRBJ1-2
abundance: few
v_gene: TRBV2
CDR3aa: CASSDYGYTF
CDR3nt: TGTGCCAGCAGTGATTATGGCTACACCTTC

d_gene: NA
j_gene: TRBJ2-7
abundance: few
v_gene: TRBV19
CDR3aa: CASKTQAGTDSYEQYF
CDR3nt: TGTGCCAGTAAAACACAAGCCGGGACGGACTCCTACGAGCAGTACTTC

d_gene: NA
j_gene: TRBJ1-6
abundance: many
v_gene: TRBV7-9
CDR3aa: CASSSDGISSYNSPLHF
CDR3nt: TGTGCCAGCAGCTCCGACGGAATTAGCTCCTATAATTCACCCCTCCACTTT

d_gene: NA
j_gene: TRBJ1-2
abundance: NA
v_gene: TRBV28
CDR3aa: CASSPRQVYGYTF
CDR3nt: TGTGCCAGCAGTCCCCGACAGGTCTATGGCTACACCTTC

d_gene: NA
j_gene: TRBJ1-1
abundance: few
v_gene: TRBV27
CDR3aa: CASSLNPSTARHEAFF
CDR3nt: TGTGCCAGCAGTTTAAACCCCTCCACAGCGAGGCATGAAGCTTTCTTT

d_gene: NA
j_gene: TRBJ1-4
abundance: many
v_gene: TRBV19
CDR3aa: CASGTATLHEKLFF
CDR3nt: TGTGCCAGTGGGACCGCTACCCTCCATGAAAAACTGTTTTTT

d_gene: NA
j_gene: TRBJ2-1
abundance: few
v_gene: TRBV11-2
CDR3aa: CASSLDRGTNEQFF
CDR3nt: TGTGCCAGCAGCTTAGATAGGGGGACGAATGAGCAGTTCTTC

d_gene: NA
j_gene: TRBJ2-6
abundance: NA
v_gene: TRBV6-6
CDR3aa: CASSLRQVLVGANVLTF
CDR3nt: TGTGCCAGCAGTCTAAGACAGGTCCTAGTTGGGGCCAACGTCCTGACTTTC

d_gene: NA
j_gene: TRBJ2-3
abundance: many
v_gene: TRBV12-3/TRBV12-4
CDR3aa: CASSLWGSTDTQYF
CDR3nt: TGTGCCAGCAGTCTATGGGGCAGCACAGATACGCAGTATTTT

d_gene: NA
j_gene: TRBJ2-3
abundance: many
v_gene: TRBV6-1
CDR3aa: CASSPQGRDWGTDTQYF
CDR3nt: TGTGCCAGCAGTCCTCAGGGGCGGGACTGGGGCACAGATACGCAGTATTTT

d_gene: NA
j_gene: TRBJ1-2
abundance: few
v_gene: TRBV28
CDR3aa: CASRRVGYGYTF
CDR3nt: TGTGCCAGCCGCCGAGTTGGCTATGGCTACACCTTC

d_gene: TRBD1
j_gene: TRBJ1-1
abundance: NA
v_gene: TRBV7-9
CDR3aa: CASSNTDRGIFGEAFF
CDR3nt: TGTGCCAGCAGCAATACTGACAGGGGGATTTTCGGTGAAGCTTTCTTT

d_gene: TRBD2
j_gene: TRBJ2-1
abundance: few
v_gene: TRBV7-2
CDR3aa: CASSFLSGSGGGYNEQFF
CDR3nt: TGTGCCAGCAGCTTTCTCTCCGGGAGCGGGGGGGGCTACAATGAGCAGTTCTTC

d_gene: NA
j_gene: TRBJ2-2
abundance: many
v_gene: TRBV7-2
CDR3aa: CASSPTYTGELFF
CDR3nt: TGTGCCAGCAGCCCCACTTACACCGGGGAGCTGTTTTTT

d_gene: NA
j_gene: TRBJ1-2
abundance: NA
v_gene: TRBV28
CDR3aa: CASIGGFGYTF
CDR3nt: TGTGCCAGCATCGGCGGATTCGGCTACACCTTC

d_gene: TRBD1
j_gene: TRBJ1-6
abundance: few
v_gene: TRBV7-2
CDR3aa: CASSSGQAMWSPLHF
CDR3nt: TGTGCCAGCAGTTCTGGACAGGCCATGTGGTCACCCCTCCACTTT

d_gene: NA
j_gene: TRBJ1-2
abundance: few
v_gene: TRBV12-3/TRBV12-4
CDR3aa: CASSLGSLNTF
CDR3nt: TGTGCCAGCAGTTTAGGATCCCTTAACACCTTC

d_gene: TRBD1
j_gene: TRBJ1-5
abundance: many
v_gene: TRBV19
CDR3aa: CASRTGLGSNQPQHF
CDR3nt: TGTGCCAGCAGGACAGGGTTAGGGAGCAATCAGCCCCAGCATTTT

d_gene: NA
j_gene: TRBJ2-3
abundance: NA
v_gene: TRBV12-3/TRBV12-4
CDR3aa: CATRTNTDTQYF
CDR3nt: TGTGCCACTAGGACTAACACAGATACGCAGTATTTT

d_gene: NA
j_gene: TRBJ1-1
abundance: NA
v_gene: TRBV6-6
CDR3aa: CATYRGALNTEAFF
CDR3nt: TGTGCCACCTATCGTGGTGCCCTGAACACTGAAGCTTTCTTT

d_gene: NA
j_gene: TRBJ2-1
abundance: many
v_gene: TRBV7-8
CDR3aa: CASSLVAVPIGSEQFF
CDR3nt: TGTGCCAGCAGCTTAGTTGCAGTTCCGATTGGTAGTGAGCAGTTCTTC

d_gene: NA
j_gene: TRBJ1-5
abundance: few
v_gene: TRBV20-1
CDR3aa: CSAGGAGSQPQHF
CDR3nt: TGCAGTGCGGGGGGGGCTGGCAGTCAGCCCCAGCATTTT

d_gene: NA
j_gene: TRBJ1-5
abundance: NA
v_gene: TRBV6-5
CDR3aa: CASSYSSGDRQPQHF
CDR3nt: TGTGCCAGCAGTTACTCGTCGGGGGACCGTCAGCCCCAGCATTTT

d_gene: NA
j_gene: TRBJ2-2
abundance: many
v_gene: TRBV7-9
CDR3aa: CASSARTENTGELFF
CDR3nt: TGTGCCAGCAGCGCTCGGACAGAGAACACCGGGGAGCTGTTTTTT

d_gene: NA
j_gene: TRBJ1-2
abundance: many
v_gene: TRBV12-3/TRBV12-4
CDR3aa: CASSLGITYGYTF
CDR3nt: TGTGCCAGCAGTTTAGGGATCACCTATGGCTACACCTTC

d_gene: NA
j_gene: TRBJ1-2
abundance: many
v_gene: TRBV6-1
CDR3aa: CASTVLAFETGTPKHRGYTF
CDR3nt: TGTGCCAGCACAGTTCTAGCCTTCGAAACCGGAACCCCAAAACATCGTGGCTACACCTTC

d_gene: NA
j_gene: TRBJ2-5
abundance: NA
v_gene: TRBV2
CDR3aa: CASTSGAREETQYF
CDR3nt: TGTGCCAGCACCTCAGGCGCCAGAGAAGAGACCCAGTACTTC

d_gene: NA
j_gene: TRBJ2-7
abundance: NA
v_gene: TRBV2
CDR3aa: CASSEAKRGPPSYEQYF
CDR3nt: TGTGCCAGCAGTGAAGCGAAAAGAGGACCGCCATCCTACGAGCAGTACTTC